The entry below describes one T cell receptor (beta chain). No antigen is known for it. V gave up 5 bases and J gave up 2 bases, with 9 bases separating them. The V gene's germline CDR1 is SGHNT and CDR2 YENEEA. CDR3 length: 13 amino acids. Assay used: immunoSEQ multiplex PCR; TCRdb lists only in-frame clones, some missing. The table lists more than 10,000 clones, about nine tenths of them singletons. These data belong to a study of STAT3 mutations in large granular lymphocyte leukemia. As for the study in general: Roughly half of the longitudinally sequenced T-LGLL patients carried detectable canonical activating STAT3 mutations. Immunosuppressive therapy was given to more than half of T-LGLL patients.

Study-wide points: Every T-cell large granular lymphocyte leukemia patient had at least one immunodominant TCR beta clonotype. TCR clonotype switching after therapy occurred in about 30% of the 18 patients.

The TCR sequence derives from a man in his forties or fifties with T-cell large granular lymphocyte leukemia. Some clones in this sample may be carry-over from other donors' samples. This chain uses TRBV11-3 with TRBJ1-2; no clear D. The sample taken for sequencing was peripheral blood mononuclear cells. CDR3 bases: TGTGCCAGCAGCCTAACAGAGAACTATGGCTACACCTTC. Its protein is CASSLTENYGYTF.